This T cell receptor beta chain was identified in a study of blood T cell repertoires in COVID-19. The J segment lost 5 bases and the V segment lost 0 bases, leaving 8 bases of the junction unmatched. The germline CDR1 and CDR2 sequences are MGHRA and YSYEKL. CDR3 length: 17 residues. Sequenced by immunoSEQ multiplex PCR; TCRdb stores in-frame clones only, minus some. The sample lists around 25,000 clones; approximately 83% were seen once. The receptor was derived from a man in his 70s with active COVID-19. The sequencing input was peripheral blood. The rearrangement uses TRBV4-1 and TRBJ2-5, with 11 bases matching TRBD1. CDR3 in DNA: TGCGCCAGCAGCCAAGATCTCGGGACAGGGGGTGCGGAGACCCAGTACTTC. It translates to CASSQDLGTGGAETQYF.